Presented here are 4 T cell receptor beta chains from one specimen sequenced in a study of identical twins. TCRdb passed the 5' RACE reads through MiXCR, listing each CDR3 protein once. The repertoire holds roughly 720,000 distinct CDR3 sequences, with around a sixth as singletons. The sample was also reused in another study, on T cells expressing NK-cell markers.

Sequenced: PBMCs. The receptor set was obtained from a woman under 30 in good health.

The chain employs TRBV7-9 and TRBJ1-2; D is unresolved. The ends were cut back, 1 base at V and 14 bases at J, with 11 bases in the middle. CDR1 and CDR2 from the germline V gene are SEHNR and FQNEAQ (reference sequence). The CDR3 loop spans 11 amino acids. CDR3 nucleotides: TGTGCCAGCAGCTTAGTAGATGGCTGGACCTTC. It specifies CASSLVDGWTF.

In this sample, this clonotype turned up a few times. The V call is TRBV20-1, the J call TRBJ2-2; no clear D gene. Trimming took 4 bases from V and 4 from J, leaving 13 bases between them. Germline-derived CDR1 and CDR2 are DFQATT and SNEGSKA (reference sequence). CDR3 length: 14 amino acids. This CDR3 reads CSAKARSSTGELFF. The CDR3, as DNA: TGCAGTGCTAAAGCTAGGTCCTCCACCGGGGAGCTGTTTTTT.

This clonotype was picked up many times. The CDR3 region is CASSQGFSYGYTF. The CDR3 region has the DNA TGTGCCAGCTCTCAAGGGTTTAGCTATGGCTACACCTTC. This sequence joins TRBV7-2 and TRBJ1-2; D not certain. Trimming shortened V by 8 bases and J by 4 bases, and 14 bases separated the two germline ends. CDR1 and CDR2 (germline): SGHTA, FQGNSA. This CDR3 is built from 13 residues.

The chain uses TRBV14 and TRBJ2-3, with D perhaps matching TRBD1 (5 bases). The germline V and J ends were trimmed by 3 bases and 4 bases, with 14 bases remaining between them. Germline V lookup: CDR1 SGHDN, CDR2 FVKESK. The CDR3 spans 15 residues. The CDR3 reads CASSQDTRAADTQYF. In DNA, the CDR3 is TGTGCCAGCAGCCAGGATACCAGGGCGGCAGATACGCAGTATTTT.